These 2 T cell receptor beta chains were sequenced from one sample in a study of control samples from healthy donors and cancer patients. The data were produced by immunoSEQ multiplex PCR, yet TCRdb's version contains in-frame clones alone and is incomplete. This table holds just under 75,000 clones, less than 90% found once. The material sequenced was blood. These receptors all come from a woman aged 45-65 years in good health.

The rearrangement links TRBV10-3 to TRBJ2-5, with TRBD2 identical over 14 bases. J lost 3 bases, V lost 2 bases, and 11 bases had no gene match. This CDR3 is built from 19 residues. CDR1 is ENHRY and CDR2 is SYGVKD in the germline V gene. CDR3: CAISERPTSGRAQEETQYF. CDR3 coding DNA: TGTGCCATCAGTGAGAGACCGACTAGCGGGAGGGCCCAGGAAGAGACCCAGTACTTC.

V is TRBV4-1 and J is TRBJ1-2; 10 nucleotides match TRBD1. The CDR3 extends over 16 amino acids. Germline V gene lookup returns CDR1 MGHRA and CDR2 YSYEKL. The ends lost 4 bases at V and 3 bases at J; junction bases unmatched: 8. The CDR3 sequence: CASSLRTGTGDYGYTF. The CDR3 DNA is TGCGCCAGCAGCCTCCGTACCGGGACAGGGGACTATGGCTACACCTTC.